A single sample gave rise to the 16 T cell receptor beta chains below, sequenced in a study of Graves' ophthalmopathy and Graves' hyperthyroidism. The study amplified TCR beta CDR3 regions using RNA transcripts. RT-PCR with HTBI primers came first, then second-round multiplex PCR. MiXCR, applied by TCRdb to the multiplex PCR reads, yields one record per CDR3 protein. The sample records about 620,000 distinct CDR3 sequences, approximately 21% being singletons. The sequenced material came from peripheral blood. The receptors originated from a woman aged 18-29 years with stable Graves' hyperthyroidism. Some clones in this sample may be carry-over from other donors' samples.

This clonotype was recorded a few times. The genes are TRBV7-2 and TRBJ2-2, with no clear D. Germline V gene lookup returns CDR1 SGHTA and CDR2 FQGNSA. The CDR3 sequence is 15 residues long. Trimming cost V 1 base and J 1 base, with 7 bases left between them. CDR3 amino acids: CASSLVPGNTGELFF. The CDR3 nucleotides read TGTGCCAGCAGCTTAGTACCAGGGAACACCGGGGAGCTGTTTTTT.

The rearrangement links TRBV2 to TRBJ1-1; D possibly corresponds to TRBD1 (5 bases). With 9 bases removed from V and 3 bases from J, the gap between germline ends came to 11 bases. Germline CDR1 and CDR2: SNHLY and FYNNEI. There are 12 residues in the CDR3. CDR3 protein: CARVGADTEAFF. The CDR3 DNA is TGTGCCAGAGTAGGGGCAGACACTGAAGCTTTCTTT.

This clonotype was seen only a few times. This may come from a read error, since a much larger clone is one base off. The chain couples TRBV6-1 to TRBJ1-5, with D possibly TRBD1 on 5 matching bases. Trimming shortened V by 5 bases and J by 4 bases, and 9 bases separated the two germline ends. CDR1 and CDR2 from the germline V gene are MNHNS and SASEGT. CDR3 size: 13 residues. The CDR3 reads CASSRDWNQPQHF. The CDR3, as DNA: TGTGCCAGCAGTAGGGACTGGAATCAGCCCCAGCATTTT.

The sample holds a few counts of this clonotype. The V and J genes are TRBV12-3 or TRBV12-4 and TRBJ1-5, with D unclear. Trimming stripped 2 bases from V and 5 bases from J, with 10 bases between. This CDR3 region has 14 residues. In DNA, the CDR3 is TGTGCCAGCAGTTTAACCAGGCCCGATCAGCCCCAGCATTTT. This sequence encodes CASSLTRPDQPQHF.

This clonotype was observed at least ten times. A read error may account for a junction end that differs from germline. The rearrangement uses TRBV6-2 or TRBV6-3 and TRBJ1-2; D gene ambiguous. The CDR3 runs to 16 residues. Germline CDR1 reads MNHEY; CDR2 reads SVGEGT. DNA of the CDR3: TGTGCCAGCAGTTACTCGGCGACCTCCCCTAATTATGGCTACACCTTC. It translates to CASSYSATSPNYGYTF.

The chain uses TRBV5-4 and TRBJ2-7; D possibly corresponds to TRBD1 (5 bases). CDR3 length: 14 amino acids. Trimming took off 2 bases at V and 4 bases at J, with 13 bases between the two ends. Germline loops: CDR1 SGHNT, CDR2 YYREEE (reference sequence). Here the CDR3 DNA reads TGTGCCAGCAGCTTTGCGCAGGGTGGGTACGAGCAGTACTTC. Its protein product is CASSFAQGGYEQYF.

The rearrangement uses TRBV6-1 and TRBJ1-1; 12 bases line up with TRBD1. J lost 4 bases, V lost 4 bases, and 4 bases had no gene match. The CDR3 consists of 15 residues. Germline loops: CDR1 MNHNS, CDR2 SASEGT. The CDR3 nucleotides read TGTGCCAGCAGTGGTCCGGGACAGGGGGCCACTGAAGCTTTCTTT. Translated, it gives CASSGPGQGATEAFF.

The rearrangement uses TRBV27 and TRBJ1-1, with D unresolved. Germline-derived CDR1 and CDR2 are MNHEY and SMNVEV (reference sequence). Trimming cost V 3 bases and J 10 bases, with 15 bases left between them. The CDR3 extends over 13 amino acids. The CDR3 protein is CASSLAGPSGAFF. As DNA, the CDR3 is TGTGCCAGCAGTTTGGCCGGCCCCTCCGGAGCTTTCTTT.

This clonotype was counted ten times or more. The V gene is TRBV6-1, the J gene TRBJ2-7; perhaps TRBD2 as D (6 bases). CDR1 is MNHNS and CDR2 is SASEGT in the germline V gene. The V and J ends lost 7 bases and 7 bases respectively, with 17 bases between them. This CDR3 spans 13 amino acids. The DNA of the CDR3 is TGTGCCAGCAAGGAGGGCGGGATCCGGGAGCAGTACTTC. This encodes CASKEGGIREQYF.

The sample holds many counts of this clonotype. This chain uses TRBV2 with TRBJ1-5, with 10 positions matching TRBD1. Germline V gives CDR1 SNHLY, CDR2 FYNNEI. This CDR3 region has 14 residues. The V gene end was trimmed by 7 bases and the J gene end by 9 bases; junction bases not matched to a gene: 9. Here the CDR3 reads CASTRDRGFWPQHF. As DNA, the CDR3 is TGTGCCAGCACGCGGGACAGGGGTTTCTGGCCCCAGCATTTT.

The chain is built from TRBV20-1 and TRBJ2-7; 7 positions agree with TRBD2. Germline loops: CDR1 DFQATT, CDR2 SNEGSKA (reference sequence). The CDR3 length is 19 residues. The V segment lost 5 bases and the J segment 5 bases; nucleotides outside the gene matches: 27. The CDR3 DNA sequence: TGCAGTGCTGGAGCCCCTCTCTCGAGCTGGCGGGAGACTGTCCACGAGCAGTACTTC. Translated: CSAGAPLSSWRETVHEQYF.

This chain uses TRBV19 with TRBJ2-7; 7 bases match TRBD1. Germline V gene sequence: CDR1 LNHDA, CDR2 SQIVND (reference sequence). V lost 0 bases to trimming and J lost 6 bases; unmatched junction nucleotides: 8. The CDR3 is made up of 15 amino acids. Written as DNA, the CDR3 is TGTGCCAGTAGTATAGATCAGAAGGGGGCGGCCGAGCAGTACTTC. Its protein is CASSIDQKGAAEQYF.

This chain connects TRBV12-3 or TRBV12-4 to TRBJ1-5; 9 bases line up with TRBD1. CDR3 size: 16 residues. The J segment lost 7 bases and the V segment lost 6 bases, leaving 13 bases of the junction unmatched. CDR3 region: CASSNKTGGPWQPQHF. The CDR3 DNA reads TGTGCCAGCAGCAATAAGACAGGGGGTCCTTGGCAGCCCCAGCATTTT.

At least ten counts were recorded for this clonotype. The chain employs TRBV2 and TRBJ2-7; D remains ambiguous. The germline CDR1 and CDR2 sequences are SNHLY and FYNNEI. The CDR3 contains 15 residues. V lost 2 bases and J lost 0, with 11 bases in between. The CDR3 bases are TGTGCCAGCAGTGAATCTGGCCGCCTCTCCTACGAGCAGTACTTC. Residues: CASSESGRLSYEQYF. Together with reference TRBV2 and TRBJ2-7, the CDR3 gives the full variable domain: EPEVTQTPSHQVTQMGQEVILRCVPISNHLYFYWYRQILGQKVEFLVSFYNNEISEKSEIFDDQFSVERPDGSNFTLKIRSTKLEDSAMYFCASSESGRLSYEQYFGPGTRLTVT.

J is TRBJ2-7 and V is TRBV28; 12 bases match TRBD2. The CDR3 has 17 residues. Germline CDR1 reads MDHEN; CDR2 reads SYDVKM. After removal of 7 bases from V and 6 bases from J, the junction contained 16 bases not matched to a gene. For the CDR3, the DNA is TGTGCCAGCACCTACAGTTTGCTAGCGGGAGGGCCAAGCGAGCAGTACTTC. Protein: CASTYSLLAGGPSEQYF.

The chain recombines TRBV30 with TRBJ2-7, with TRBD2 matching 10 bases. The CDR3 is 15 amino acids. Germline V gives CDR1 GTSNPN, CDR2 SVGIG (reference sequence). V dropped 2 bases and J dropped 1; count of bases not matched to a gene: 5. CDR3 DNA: TGTGCCTGGAGTCGCCCGGGACTAGCGTCCTACGAGCAGTACTTC. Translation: CAWSRPGLASYEQYF.